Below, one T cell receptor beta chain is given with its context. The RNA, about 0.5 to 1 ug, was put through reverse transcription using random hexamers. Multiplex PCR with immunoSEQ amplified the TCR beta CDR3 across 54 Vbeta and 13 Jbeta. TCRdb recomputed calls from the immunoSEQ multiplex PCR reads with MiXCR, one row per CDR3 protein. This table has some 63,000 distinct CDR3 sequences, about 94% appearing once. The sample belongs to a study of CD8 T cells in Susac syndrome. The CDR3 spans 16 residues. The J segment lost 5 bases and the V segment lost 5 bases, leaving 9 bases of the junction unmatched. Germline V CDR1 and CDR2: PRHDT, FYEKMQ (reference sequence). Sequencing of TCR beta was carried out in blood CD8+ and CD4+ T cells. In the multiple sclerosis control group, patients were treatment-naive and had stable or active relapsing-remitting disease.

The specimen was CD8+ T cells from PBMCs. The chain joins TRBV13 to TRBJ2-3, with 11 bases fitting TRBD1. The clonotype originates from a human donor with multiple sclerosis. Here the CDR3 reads CASSPRTGGVGDTQYF. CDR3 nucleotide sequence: TGTGCCAGCAGCCCCCGGACAGGGGGCGTGGGAGATACGCAGTATTTT. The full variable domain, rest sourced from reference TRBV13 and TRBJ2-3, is AAGVIQSPRHLIKEKRETATLKCYPIPRHDTVYWYQQGPGQDPQFLISFYEKMQSDKGSIPDRFSAQQFSDYHSELNMSSLELGDSALYFCASSPRTGGVGDTQYFGPGTRLTVL.